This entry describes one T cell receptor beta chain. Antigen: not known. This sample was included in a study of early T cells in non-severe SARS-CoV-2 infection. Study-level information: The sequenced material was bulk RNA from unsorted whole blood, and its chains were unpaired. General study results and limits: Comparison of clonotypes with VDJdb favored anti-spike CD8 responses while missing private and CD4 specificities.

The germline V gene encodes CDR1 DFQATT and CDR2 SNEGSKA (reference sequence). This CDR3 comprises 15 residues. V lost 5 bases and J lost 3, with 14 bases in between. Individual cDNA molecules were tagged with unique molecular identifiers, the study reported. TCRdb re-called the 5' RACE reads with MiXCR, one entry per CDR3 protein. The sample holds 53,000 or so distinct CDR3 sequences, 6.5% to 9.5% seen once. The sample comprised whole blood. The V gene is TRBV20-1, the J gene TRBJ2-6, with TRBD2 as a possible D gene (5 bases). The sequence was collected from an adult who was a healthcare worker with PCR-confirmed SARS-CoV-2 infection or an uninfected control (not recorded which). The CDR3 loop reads CSALGRGLGANVLTF. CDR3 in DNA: TGCAGTGCTTTAGGCCGGGGTCTTGGGGCCAACGTCCTGACTTTC.